This is a list of T cell receptor beta chains from one sample in a study of CD8 T cells in ankylosing spondylitis. TCRdb redid the calling of the 5' RACE reads with MiXCR, one entry per CDR3 protein. This repertoire shows about 340,000 distinct CDR3 sequences, less than 9.5% found once; its top ten account for 13% to 15%. Sequencing was done on a sample of blood, either unsorted or a sorted T cell fraction (not recorded which). The source of these receptors is a male donor with ankylosing spondylitis. The CDR3 runs from the conserved cysteine through the conserved F or W. D genes are given only for firm matches. Size is stated for part of the rows, as once, few or many counts, or as a class when the clone is expanded.

clone_size	j_call	v_call	d_call	cdr3_nt	cdr3_aa
many	TRBJ2-3	TRBV3-1	.	TGTGCCAGCAGCCAAGACGGTGAGCCTCCTGATCGCACAGATACGCAGTATTTT	CASSQDGEPPDRTDTQYF
many	TRBJ2-6	TRBV6-2/TRBV6-3	.	TGTGCCAGTAATACCCGCTCTGGGGCCAACGTCCTGACTTTC	CASNTRSGANVLTF
.	TRBJ2-7	TRBV5-4	.	TGTGCCAGCAGCTTGCTAAAGGGGAACTACGAGCAGTACTTC	CASSLLKGNYEQYF
many	TRBJ1-4	TRBV5-1	.	TGCGCCAGCAGCTTGGGGAGGAATGAAAAACTGTTTTTT	CASSLGRNEKLFF
many	TRBJ1-5	TRBV29-1	.	TGCAGCGTGGGGGACGGACGCAATCAGCCCCAGCATTTT	CSVGDGRNQPQHF
many	TRBJ2-7	TRBV4-3	.	TGCGCCAGCAGCCAAGATAAGGGGATGTCCTACGAGCAGTACTTC	CASSQDKGMSYEQYF
many	TRBJ2-7	TRBV5-1	.	TGCGCCAGCAGCTTGCCTAATTCCCACGAGCAGTACTTC	CASSLPNSHEQYF
many	TRBJ2-5	TRBV27	.	TGTGCCAGCAGCTATATTCCGGGACAAAACCAAGAGACCCAGTACTTC	CASSYIPGQNQETQYF
.	TRBJ2-7	TRBV20-1	.	TGCAGTGCTAGAGATCGGCAGAACTACGAGCAGTACTTC	CSARDRQNYEQYF
many	TRBJ2-1	TRBV5-6	TRBD2	TGTGCCAGCACCAATCTAGCGGACCGAAATGAGCAGTTCTTC	CASTNLADRNEQFF
few	TRBJ2-1	TRBV6-5	TRBD2	TGTGCCAGCAGTTACTTCCAGCGGGAGGGAGAGGGGCAGTTCTTC	CASSYFQREGEGQFF
few	TRBJ2-7	TRBV5-1	.	TGCGCCAGCAGCTTTGAAGGATTGTCCTACGAGCAGTACTTC	CASSFEGLSYEQYF
few	TRBJ2-1	TRBV7-3	.	TGTGCCAGCAGCTTCTCGGCGGCCTCCTACAATGAGCAGTTCTTC	CASSFSAASYNEQFF
few	TRBJ2-2	TRBV28	.	TGTGCCAGCAGTCCCCCTCGAGGGGCCGGGGAGCTGTTTTTT	CASSPPRGAGELFF
many	TRBJ2-1	TRBV7-3	.	TGTGCCAGCAGCTTAACTAGCGATATTCACAATGAGCAGTTCTTC	CASSLTSDIHNEQFF
.	TRBJ1-2	TRBV7-8	.	TGTGCCAGCAGCTCAGTCGGGGTGGGGGGCTACACCTTC	CASSSVGVGGYTF
many	TRBJ2-1	TRBV4-2	TRBD2	TGTGCCAGCAGCCAAACTACAAACGGACTAGCGGGCGGAAAGGTGTTCTTC	CASSQTTNGLAGGKVFF
.	TRBJ2-7	TRBV20-1	TRBD1	TGCAGTGCTAGAGATCAGAAGACAGGGTTCTACGAGCAGTACTTC	CSARDQKTGFYEQYF
.	TRBJ2-1	TRBV12-3/TRBV12-4	TRBD2	TGTGCCAGCAGTTTATGGGCTAGCGGGAGAGATGAGCAGTTCTTC	CASSLWASGRDEQFF
few	TRBJ2-1	TRBV5-1	TRBD2	TGCGCCAGCAGCTTGGGCGGGACTAGTAGGGGGAGTGAGCAGTTCTTC	CASSLGGTSRGSEQFF
many	TRBJ2-1	TRBV28	TRBD1	TGTGCCAGCAGTCCCTTCACAGGGGGTAATGAGCAGTTCTTC	CASSPFTGGNEQFF
many	TRBJ2-2	TRBV10-3	TRBD2	TGTGCCATCAGAGAATTTAGCGGGAGGGCCGCCGGGGAGCTGTTTTTT	CAIREFSGRAAGELFF
few	TRBJ2-7	TRBV20-1	TRBD1	TGCAGTGCGATAACAGGGGAACGAAGCGAGCAGTACTTC	CSAITGERSEQYF
few	TRBJ2-2	TRBV7-9	.	TGTGCCAGCAGCCAGCATAAGACCGGGGAGCTGTTTTTT	CASSQHKTGELFF
.	TRBJ1-1	TRBV20-1	.	TGCAGTGCTAGTCGGGTTTTGAACACTGAAGCTTTCTTT	CSASRVLNTEAFF
few	TRBJ2-1	TRBV27	.	TGTGCCACAAGGGTTCCCTCAAAGAATGAGCAGTTCTTC	CATRVPSKNEQFF
few	TRBJ2-1	TRBV12-3/TRBV12-4	.	TGTGCCAGCAGTCGCGTGGGGCTGGAGTACAATGAGCAGTTCTTC	CASSRVGLEYNEQFF
many	TRBJ2-1	TRBV4-1	TRBD1	TGCGCCAGCAGCCAAGAATCGACAGGGGGCTTCTACAATGAGCAGTTCTTC	CASSQESTGGFYNEQFF
.	TRBJ1-2	TRBV28	.	TGTGCCAGCAGTTTATGGCAGGTGGGGGGGTATGGCTACACCTTC	CASSLWQVGGYGYTF
.	TRBJ1-3	TRBV12-3/TRBV12-4	.	TGTGCCAGCAGTTCCCACCCCGGGGGAAACACCATATATTTT	CASSSHPGGNTIYF
many	TRBJ1-5	TRBV6-2/TRBV6-3	.	TGTGCCAGCAGTCCTAACAGGGTCATGAGCAATCAGCCCCAGCATTTT	CASSPNRVMSNQPQHF
few	TRBJ2-7	TRBV20-1	.	TGCAGTGCTAGTGGGGAGTACGAGCAGTACTTC	CSASGEYEQYF
few	TRBJ2-1	TRBV7-8	.	TGTGCCAGCAGCTTAGCGTGGGGAGGAGCCCGATACAATGAGCAGTTCTTC	CASSLAWGGARYNEQFF
many	TRBJ2-1	TRBV10-3	TRBD2	TGTGCCATCAGTGAGTCCGGACTAGCGACCAATGAGCAGTTCTTC	CAISESGLATNEQFF
many	TRBJ2-7	TRBV10-2	.	TGCGCCAGCAGATCTTTCGGGGGTGGCTCCTACGAGCAGTACTTC	CASRSFGGGSYEQYF
few	TRBJ2-7	TRBV5-1	TRBD2	TGCGCCAGCAGACGAACCGGGACTAGCGACGAGCAGTACTTC	CASRRTGTSDEQYF
many	TRBJ1-1	TRBV12-3/TRBV12-4	.	TGTGCCAGCAGCCCCGAGGCAGTGAACACTGAAGCTTTCTTT	CASSPEAVNTEAFF
.	TRBJ2-3	TRBV5-1	TRBD1	TGCGCCAGCAGCTTCACAGGGGGCGGCAGCACAGATACGCAGTATTTT	CASSFTGGGSTDTQYF
.	TRBJ2-7	TRBV7-2	.	TGTGCCAGCAGCTTAATGGGAAGGGAGTACTACGAGCAGTACTTC	CASSLMGREYYEQYF
few	TRBJ1-4	TRBV7-6	.	TGTGCCAGCAGCTTAGTAGAGAATGAAAAACTGTTTTTT	CASSLVENEKLFF
once	TRBJ2-1	TRBV5-1	.	TGCGCCAGCAGCTTGGGGGACCCATCCTACAATGAGCAGTTCTTC	CASSLGDPSYNEQFF
.	TRBJ2-5	TRBV4-1	TRBD1	TGCGCCAGCAGCCCTGCGAACAGGGGAAATTTCCAAGAGACCCAGTACTTC	CASSPANRGNFQETQYF
many	TRBJ1-6	TRBV15	TRBD1	TGTGCCACCAAAGACAGGGGTAATTCACCCCTCCACTTT	CATKDRGNSPLHF
many	TRBJ2-5	TRBV29-1	.	TGCAGCGAAACGGGACCGTCACAAGAGACCCAGTACTTC	CSETGPSQETQYF
.	TRBJ2-3	TRBV5-1	.	TGCGCCAGCAGCTTGGACACACCTAGCACAGATACGCAGTATTTT	CASSLDTPSTDTQYF
many	TRBJ2-1	TRBV20-1	.	TGCAGTGCCAAGGGGGGGCCCAGCTCCTACAATGAGCAGTTCTTC	CSAKGGPSSYNEQFF
few	TRBJ2-3	TRBV9	TRBD1	TGTGCCAGCAGCGTAGGAGCAGGGGGCCTTAGCACAGATACGCAGTATTTT	CASSVGAGGLSTDTQYF
few	TRBJ1-2	TRBV7-6	TRBD1	TGTGCCAGCAGCCCGAATCCGGGACAGGCGGAGGATGGCTACACCTTC	CASSPNPGQAEDGYTF
few	TRBJ2-1	TRBV29-1	TRBD2	TGCAGCGTTGCACTAGCGGGAGGGGGGGAGCAGTTCTTC	CSVALAGGGEQFF
few	TRBJ1-5	TRBV4-1	.	TGCGCCAGCAGCCAAGCGGGGAATGGTGCTCAGCCCCAGCATTTT	CASSQAGNGAQPQHF
many	TRBJ2-3	TRBV29-1	.	TGCAGCGTTGTAGCCCAGTTGTTCACAGATACGCAGTATTTT	CSVVAQLFTDTQYF
few	TRBJ2-3	TRBV29-1	.	TGCAGCGTTGAAGTGGGACTGATCACAGATACGCAGTATTTT	CSVEVGLITDTQYF
once	TRBJ2-7	TRBV5-1	.	TGCGCCAGCAGGCTGGCCCCGGGGGGCCGGGGAGAGCAGTACTTC	CASRLAPGGRGEQYF
few	TRBJ2-3	TRBV4-1	.	TGCGCCAGCAGCCCCCAAGCCGGAGCAGATACGCAGTATTTT	CASSPQAGADTQYF
few	TRBJ2-6	TRBV20-1	TRBD2	TGCAGTGAGGGGACTAGAACCATTTTCTCTGGGGCCAACGTCCTGACTTTC	CSEGTRTIFSGANVLTF
.	TRBJ2-3	TRBV7-9	TRBD2	TGTGCCAGCAGCTTAGTAGCGGGAGGGCCTGCAGATACGCAGTATTTT	CASSLVAGGPADTQYF